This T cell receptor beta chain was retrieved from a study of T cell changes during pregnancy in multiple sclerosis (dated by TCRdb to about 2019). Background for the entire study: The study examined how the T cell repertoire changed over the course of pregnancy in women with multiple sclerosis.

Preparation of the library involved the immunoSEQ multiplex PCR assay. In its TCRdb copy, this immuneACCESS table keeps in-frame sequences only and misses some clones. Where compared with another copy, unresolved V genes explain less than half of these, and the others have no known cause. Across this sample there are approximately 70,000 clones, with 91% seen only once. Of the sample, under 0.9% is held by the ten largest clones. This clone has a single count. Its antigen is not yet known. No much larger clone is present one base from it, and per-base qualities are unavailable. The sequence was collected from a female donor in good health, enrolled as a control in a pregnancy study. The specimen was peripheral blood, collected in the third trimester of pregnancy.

The DNA sequence follows: TGTGCCAGCAGCTTAAGGTTGAGGGTTTCTGTAGCTAACTATGGCTACACCTTC. This is translated as CASSLRLRVSVANYGYTF. The rearrangement combines TRBV7-2 with TRBJ1-2; the D gene cannot be named for sure. The germline V gene encodes CDR1 SGHTA and CDR2 FQGNSA. There are 18 amino acids in the CDR3, from cysteine to phenylalanine inclusive. The read is trimmed to its CDR3 DNA, 54 bases read in frame from base 1. V loses 2 bases of germline sequence and J loses 0 bases, and the interval between the two ends is 19 bases.